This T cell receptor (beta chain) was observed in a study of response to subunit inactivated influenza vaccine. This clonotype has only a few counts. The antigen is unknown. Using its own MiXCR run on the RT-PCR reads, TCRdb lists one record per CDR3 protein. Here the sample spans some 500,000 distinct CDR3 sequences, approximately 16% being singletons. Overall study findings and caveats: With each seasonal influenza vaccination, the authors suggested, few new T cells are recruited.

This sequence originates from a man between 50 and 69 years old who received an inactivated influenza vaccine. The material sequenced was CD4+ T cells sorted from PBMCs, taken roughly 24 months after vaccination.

The CDR3, as DNA: TGTGCCAGTAGGGTACATCCGACTACAGATGAGCAGTTCTTC. Translated, it gives CASRVHPTTDEQFF. The V gene is TRBV19, the J gene TRBJ2-1; TRBD2 is a possible D gene (5 bases). Trimming left V 6 bases short and J 8 bases short, with 17 bases between. Per germline, CDR1 LNHDA and CDR2 SQIVND (reference sequence). CDR3 length: 14 amino acids.